This T cell receptor beta chain was retrieved from a study of blood T cell repertoires in COVID-19. Study background: The analysed material was cDNA or gDNA that came from T cells, B-cell-depleted T cells, or PBMCs.

This clone was counted once. CDR3 length: 13 residues. The germline V gene encodes CDR1 LNHDA and CDR2 SQIVND (reference sequence). Deletions cut 6 bases from V and 5 bases from J, with 11 bases between. Original processing methods: Reference gene primer amplification gave nucleated cell count estimates. Clones were read by immunoSEQ multiplex PCR, and TCRdb kept only the in-frame ones, dropping some. V, J and clone size were drawn from that table, and D and trimming were deduced from the DNA. The table includes about 160,000 clones, 85% detected once. V is TRBV19 and J is TRBJ1-3; D gene unclear. The sample taken for sequencing was peripheral blood. The clonotype was recovered from a human donor with acute or convalescent COVID-19. The donor label of this sample is uncertain. The CDR3 coding sequence is TGTGCCAGTAGCGGGTGGAGGAGAAACACCATATATTTT. Translating gives CASSGWRRNTIYF.